These 30 T cell receptor beta chains came from one sample sequenced in a study of T-cell reconstitution after alpha-beta-depleted transplantation in children (dated by TCRdb to 2016 to 2018). Preparation of the library involved PCR. Instrument on record: Illumina HiSeq 2500. To normalize quantification of the TCRbeta repertoire, the TCR libraries were built with molecular barcoding that relied on unique molecular identifiers. Clones were called with MiXCR by TCRdb after fastp trimmed the public reads at Q25, and only in-frame beta chains were retained. CDR3 protein sequences are deduplicated, and each keeps its most common genes and DNA. The sample table holds fewer than 400,000 distinct CDR3 sequences, of which approximately 23% were seen once. The ten largest clones take up roughly 9.8% of the sample. The treatment or condition label corresponds to: allogeneic hematopoietic cell transplantation with graft depleted of TCRalphabeta T cells and CD19 B cells.

Sequences were derived from PBMCs, mostly from graft donor cells, sampled 180 days after TCRalphabeta/CD19-depleted stem cell transplant. The source is a male patient between 5 and 17 years old who had a stem cell transplant for acute lymphoblastic leukemia, so the T cells may come from the graft donor.

This clonotype has only a few counts. The CDR3, as DNA: TGTGCCAGCAGTCAAGACAGGGGCCGGCACACCTTC. As protein: CASSQDRGRHTF. The chain employs TRBV12-3 or TRBV12-4 and TRBJ1-2; TRBD1 agrees at 8 bases. V shed 5 bases and J 12 bases; nucleotides not matched to a gene: 8. The CDR3 is made up of 12 amino acids.

This clonotype has a handful of counts. The V gene is TRBV7-6, the J gene TRBJ1-1, with D perhaps TRBD1 (5 bases). There are 14 residues in the CDR3. The V and J ends lost 5 bases and 3 bases respectively, with 13 bases between them. Germline V lookup: CDR1 SGHVS, CDR2 FNYEAQ. Here the CDR3 reads CASSQALGDTEAFF. CDR3 in DNA: TGTGCCAGCAGCCAGGCGCTAGGGGACACTGAAGCTTTCTTT.

This clonotype was observed many times. The chain has TRBV7-9 and TRBJ2-1; 11 nucleotides line up with TRBD2. The CDR3 totals 15 residues. The V gene's germline CDR1 is SEHNR and CDR2 FQNEAQ (reference sequence). J lost 4 bases, V lost 11 bases, and 10 bases had no gene match. CDR3: CAGLAGTSGYNEQFF. Written as DNA, the CDR3 is TGTGCCGGCCTCGCCGGGACTAGCGGATACAATGAGCAGTTCTTC.

This clonotype occurred a few times. V usage is TRBV2 and J usage is TRBJ1-1; no clear D gene. V lost 3 bases, J lost 1 base, and 9 bases lay in between. CDR1 and CDR2 from the germline V gene are SNHLY and FYNNEI. The CDR3 consists of 14 residues. CDR3 residues: CASSDPGRNTEAFF. CDR3 sequence (DNA): TGTGCCAGCAGTGACCCGGGCAGGAACACTGAAGCTTTCTTT.

The genes are TRBV7-6 and TRBJ2-3, with D possibly matching TRBD1 (6 bases). The CDR3 contains 15 residues. Trimming pared 2 bases from V and 3 bases from J, leaving 12 bases between. Looked up from germline, CDR1 is SGHVS and CDR2 is FNYEAQ. The CDR3 here is CASSLTYRATDTQYF. The CDR3 coding sequence is TGTGCCAGCAGCTTAACTTACAGGGCAACAGATACGCAGTATTTT.

This clonotype turned up a few times. V and J are TRBV7-6 and TRBJ2-2; no firm D call. Germline V gene data show CDR1 as SGHVS and CDR2 as FNYEAQ. The CDR3 extends over 14 amino acids. The V end lost 2 bases, the J end lost 5 bases, and 9 bases lay between the germline ends. DNA for the CDR3: TGTGCCAGCAGCTTACCCGGCCGTACCGGGGAGCTGTTTTTT. Its translation is CASSLPGRTGELFF.

This chain uses TRBV5-1 with TRBJ2-5; D gene unclear. The ends were cut back, 0 bases at V and 7 bases at J, with 10 bases in the middle. The CDR3 length is 13 residues. Per the germline V gene, CDR1 is SGHRS and CDR2 is YFSETQ. The CDR3 spells CASSLAVEGTQYF. The CDR3 DNA sequence: TGCGCCAGCAGCTTGGCCGTGGAAGGGACCCAGTACTTC.

V usage is TRBV20-1 and J usage is TRBJ1-1; no definite D call. This CDR3 is built from 11 residues. V was trimmed by 1 base and J by 6 bases, leaving 6 bases between them. The germline V gene encodes CDR1 DFQATT and CDR2 SNEGSKA (reference sequence). The CDR3 nucleotides read TGCAGTGCTAGAGCCCCTCCTGAAGCTTTCTTT. This codes for CSARAPPEAFF.

On this clonotype itself: The junction does not match germline at one end; this may be a read error. The V and J genes are TRBV7-3 and TRBJ2-7; 15 positions agree with TRBD2. CDR3 length: 16 amino acids. The germline V gene encodes CDR1 SGHTA and CDR2 FQGTGA. The CDR3 bases are TGTGCCAGCAGCTTAAGCCCTGGACTAGCGGGAGGGCCTCCGCACTTC. It is translated as CASSLSPGLAGGPPHF. Looking up the rest from reference TRBV7-3 and TRBJ2-7 gives the full variable domain: GAGVSQTPSNKVTEKGKYVELRCDPISGHTALYWYRQSLGQGPEFLIYFQGTGAADDSGLPNDRFFAVRPEGSVSTLKIQRTERGDSAVYLCASSLSPGLAGGPPHFGPGTRLTVT.

This clonotype came up a few times. The chain couples TRBV7-2 to TRBJ2-1; 7 nucleotides agree with TRBD1. The ends lost 0 bases at V and 8 bases at J; junction bases unmatched: 7. CDR1 and CDR2 from the germline V gene are SGHTA and FQGNSA. This CDR3 is built from 15 residues. The CDR3 DNA reads TGTGCCAGCAGCTTAGCAAGTCAGGGGGTCTATGAGCAGTTCTTC. Translation: CASSLASQGVYEQFF.

This clonotype was counted a few times. The chain is built from TRBV6-2 or TRBV6-3 and TRBJ2-7; TRBD2 matches 10 bases. The germline gives CDR1 MNHEY, CDR2 SVGEGT. This CDR3 is 17 amino acids long. V dropped 0 bases and J dropped 4; count of bases not matched to a gene: 9. In DNA form, the CDR3 reads TGTGCCAGCAGTTACTCCACGTGGGAGACTAGCGGGTACGAGCAGTACTTC. Its protein product is CASSYSTWETSGYEQYF.

The V call is TRBV6-5, the J call TRBJ1-5, with unresolved D. The length of the CDR3 is 14 residues. V lost 7 bases and J lost 6, with 16 bases in between. CDR1 and CDR2 from the germline V gene are MNHEY and SVGAGI. This chain's CDR3 is CASKFSGLGQPQHF. The CDR3 DNA follows: TGTGCCAGCAAGTTTTCGGGGTTGGGTCAGCCCCAGCATTTT.

This clonotype was seen only a few times. The chain employs TRBV2 and TRBJ1-2; D is unclear. The CDR3 totals 12 residues. Looked up from germline, CDR1 is SNHLY and CDR2 is FYNNEI. V shed 7 bases and J shed 5 bases, with 11 bases lying between them. The CDR3 loop is CASTGSPYGYTF. The CDR3 DNA is TGTGCCAGCACGGGGAGTCCTTATGGCTACACCTTC.

This clonotype was seen only a few times. This rearrangement joins TRBV20-1 to TRBJ1-5; D is undetermined. The V gene's germline CDR1 is DFQATT and CDR2 SNEGSKA (reference sequence). The CDR3 covers 13 residues. V was pared by 2 bases and J by 5 bases, with 10 bases between. The CDR3 sequence: CSARRRGDQPQHF. Written as DNA, the CDR3 is TGCAGTGCTAGAAGGAGAGGAGATCAGCCCCAGCATTTT.

The rearrangement joins TRBV5-5 to TRBJ2-7; D not resolved. V gave up 4 bases and J gave up 1 base, with 15 bases separating them. Germline loops: CDR1 SGHKS, CDR2 YYEKEE (reference sequence). The CDR3 is made up of 15 amino acids. CDR3 loop: CASSLLSVESYEQYF. Here the CDR3 DNA reads TGTGCCAGCAGCCTCCTTTCGGTGGAATCCTACGAGCAGTACTTC.

This clonotype was observed a handful of times. The V and J genes are TRBV7-9 and TRBJ2-7, with TRBD1 matching over 9 bases. CDR1 is SEHNR and CDR2 is FQNEAQ in the germline V gene (reference sequence). With V trimmed by 3 bases and J by 0 bases, 3 bases remained unmatched. The CDR3 is 15 amino acids. The CDR3 here is CASSFLDRGSYEQYF. As DNA, the CDR3 is TGTGCCAGCAGCTTCTTGGACAGGGGCTCCTACGAGCAGTACTTC. The full variable domain, its missing parts supplied by reference TRBV7-9 and TRBJ2-7, is DTGVSQNPRHKITKRGQNVTFRCDPISEHNRLYWYRQTLGQGPEFLTYFQNEAQLEKSRLLSDRFSAERPKGSFSTLEIQRTEQGDSAMYLCASSFLDRGSYEQYFGPGTRLTVT.

The rearrangement joins TRBV10-2 to TRBJ1-2; unclear D gene. This CDR3 contains 15 residues. In germline, CDR1 is WSHSY, CDR2 SAAADI. Trimming cost V 5 bases and J 8 bases, with 21 bases left between them. In DNA, the CDR3 is TGCGCCAGCAGTCTCAGGCGGGCAGGTGAAGGGGGCTACACCTTC. It translates to CASSLRRAGEGGYTF.

This clonotype was picked up many times. This chain joins TRBV5-1 and TRBJ2-3, with D possibly TRBD2 on 5 matching bases. Germline V CDR1 and CDR2: SGHRS, YFSETQ. The CDR3 runs 15 residues. Trimming pared 4 bases from V and 0 bases from J, leaving 12 bases between. CDR3 DNA sequence: TGCGCCAGCAGCCCCCAAGCGGTTAGCACAGATACGCAGTATTTT. Amino acids: CASSPQAVSTDTQYF.

The chain is built from TRBV15 and TRBJ1-1, with D perhaps TRBD1 (5 bases). The ends were cut back, 5 bases at V and 4 bases at J, with 14 bases in the middle. The CDR3 has 14 residues. Per the germline V gene, CDR1 is LNHNV and CDR2 is YYDKDF (reference sequence). The CDR3 loop reads CATSEFRDGTEAFF. The CDR3 coding sequence is TGTGCCACCAGCGAATTCAGGGATGGCACTGAAGCTTTCTTT.

The chain couples TRBV6-2 or TRBV6-3 to TRBJ1-2; no clear D gene. The CDR3 spans 14 residues. Looked up from germline, CDR1 is MNHEY and CDR2 is SVGEGT. The germline V and J ends were trimmed by 1 base and 5 bases, with 11 bases remaining between them. The DNA for the CDR3 is TGTGCCAGCAGTTACTATCCTGACCCTTATGGCTACACCTTC. Its translation: CASSYYPDPYGYTF.

The rearrangement uses TRBV27 and TRBJ2-2; TRBD2 aligns across 13 bases. J gave up 7 bases and V 4 bases, and 6 bases lay outside the gene matches. Germline loops: CDR1 MNHEY, CDR2 SMNVEV (reference sequence). The CDR3 length is 16 residues. In nucleotides, the CDR3 is TGTGCCAGCAGTTCCGGACTAGCGGGAGCGTTCGGGGAGCTGTTTTTT. This sequence encodes CASSSGLAGAFGELFF.

This clonotype showed up just a few times. The chain employs TRBV5-1 and TRBJ1-1; TRBD1 aligns across 9 bases. The CDR3 totals 14 residues. The germline gives CDR1 SGHRS, CDR2 YFSETQ. Losses at the gene ends were 5 bases for V and 2 bases for J; bases not matched to a gene: 4. The DNA for the CDR3 is TGCGCCAGCAGACTACAGGGGGCTAACACTGAAGCTTTCTTT. It codes for CASRLQGANTEAFF. Together with reference TRBV5-1 and TRBJ1-1, the CDR3 gives the full variable domain: KAGVTQTPRYLIKTRGQQVTLSCSPISGHRSVSWYQQTPGQGLQFLFEYFSETQRNKGNFPGRFSGRQFSNSRSEMNVSTLELGDSALYLCASRLQGANTEAFFGQGTRLTVV.

This clonotype showed up just a few times. The chain couples TRBV29-1 to TRBJ1-4; D call uncertain. V lost 4 bases and J 5 bases, leaving 11 bases between the germline ends. CDR3 length: 13 residues. Germline lookup yields CDR1 SQVTM and CDR2 ANQGSEA. The CDR3 is CSVATSPNEKLFF. DNA of the CDR3: TGCAGCGTTGCTACTTCCCCGAATGAAAAACTGTTTTTT.

J is TRBJ2-5 and V is TRBV6-1; D could derive from TRBD1 or TRBD2 (5 bases each). The CDR3 runs 14 residues. V was trimmed by 6 bases and J by 5 bases, leaving 16 bases between them. CDR1 and CDR2 from the germline V gene are MNHNS and SASEGT. The CDR3 reads CASSWQSRGETQYF. The CDR3 nucleotides read TGTGCCAGCAGCTGGCAGTCGAGGGGCGAGACCCAGTACTTC.

This clonotype was found a few times. The chain joins TRBV12-3 or TRBV12-4 to TRBJ1-5, with TRBD1 as a possible D gene (5 bases). The CDR3 covers 13 residues. V gave up 5 bases and J gave up 3 bases, with 8 bases separating them. The CDR3 region is CASSGQYNQPQHF. The CDR3 nucleotides read TGTGCCAGCAGTGGACAATACAATCAGCCCCAGCATTTT.

The chain carries TRBV7-8 and TRBJ2-7, with 7 bases aligning to TRBD2. This CDR3 spans 15 amino acids. J was trimmed by 2 bases and V by 5 bases; bases with no gene match: 9. CDR1 and CDR2 from the germline V gene are SGHVS and FQNEAQ. The CDR3 nucleotides read TGTGCCAGCAGCCATACCCGACTAGCCCCCTACGAGCAGTACTTC. Encoded protein: CASSHTRLAPYEQYF.

This clonotype was counted a few times. V gene TRBV5-1 combines with J gene TRBJ2-7, with D possibly being TRBD1 or TRBD2 (5 bases each). This CDR3 contains 19 residues. The V end lost 2 bases, the J end lost 4 bases, and 28 bases lay between the germline ends. Germline V gene lookup returns CDR1 SGHRS and CDR2 YFSETQ. CDR3 in amino acids: CASSFGTVGQLGRLYEQYF. CDR3 in DNA: TGCGCCAGCAGCTTCGGGACGGTGGGCCAGTTGGGCCGGCTTTACGAGCAGTACTTC.

V usage is TRBV7-3 and J usage is TRBJ2-6, with TRBD2 matching 7 bases. The trim removed 5 bases at V and 0 bases at J, leaving 4 bases unmatched. The germline CDR1 and CDR2 sequences are SGHTA and FQGTGA. This CDR3 is built from 16 residues. CDR3 sequence reads: CASSAGTNSGANVLTF. The CDR3 nucleotides are TGTGCCAGCAGCGCCGGGACTAACTCTGGGGCCAACGTCCTGACTTTC.

This clonotype was seen more than once but under ten times. J is TRBJ2-7 and V is TRBV12-3 or TRBV12-4; 11 bases align to TRBD2. The CDR3 has 17 amino acids. After removal of 4 bases from V and 0 bases from J, the junction contained 8 bases not matched to a gene. CDR3 nucleotides: TGTGCCAGCAGTTCGTTACTAGCGGGGGACCTCTCCTACGAGCAGTACTTC. Encoded protein: CASSSLLAGDLSYEQYF.

The chain recombines TRBV3-1 with TRBJ2-1; no reliable D call. The CDR3 is made up of 15 amino acids. The V gene lost 2 bases and the J gene lost 3 bases, with 11 bases spanning the gap. The V gene's germline CDR1 is LGHDT and CDR2 YNNKEL (reference sequence). CDR3 in DNA: TGTGCCAGCAGCCAAAGACTTTCCGTCTACAATGAGCAGTTCTTC. Amino acid sequence: CASSQRLSVYNEQFF.